These T cell receptor beta chains were read from a single sample in a study of control samples from healthy donors and cancer patients. The table came from immunoSEQ multiplex PCR; TCRdb's copy has only in-frame clones and leaves some out. The sample consists of some 410,000 clones, approximately 92% of them appearing once. Specimen: PBMCs. All receptors derive from a man between 35 and 55 years old with head and neck cancer. Each CDR3 is given with its conserved first and last residue. Each record gives: clone size, J gene, CDR3 length, D gene, V gene, CDR3 DNA, CDR3 protein. D genes are given only for firm matches. The listing skips clone size in some rows; elsewhere it reads once, few, many or a size class.

>once|TRBJ1-5|14|TRBD1|TRBV27
TGTGCCAGCAGAATCAGACAGGGGGGACAGCCCCAGCATTTT
CASRIRQGGQPQHF
>.|TRBJ1-1|13|.|TRBV10-3
TGTGCCATCAGTGGTATGGGTAACGCTGAAGCTTTCTTT
CAISGMGNAEAFF
>.|TRBJ1-3|14|.|TRBV11-2
TGTGCCAGCAGCCAACAGGAAGTTGGAAACACCATATATTTT
CASSQQEVGNTIYF
>.|TRBJ2-7|15|.|TRBV3-1/TRBV3-2
TGTGCCAGCAGTCCTCCGGAGGGGACCACCTACGAGCAGTACTTC
CASSPPEGTTYEQYF
>.|TRBJ2-7|15|TRBD2|TRBV18
TGTGCCAGCTCAAGGACTAGCGGGAGCTCCTACGAGCAGTACTTC
CASSRTSGSSYEQYF
>.|TRBJ1-2|14|TRBD1|TRBV28
TGTGCCACCGTCCCCGGGACAGCGGGCTATGGCTACACCTTC
CATVPGTAGYGYTF
>.|TRBJ1-1|15|.|TRBV4-2
TGTGCCAGCAGCCAAGTTGGGCAGGTAAACACTGAAGCTTTCTTT
CASSQVGQVNTEAFF
>.|TRBJ2-2|15|TRBD1|TRBV19
TGTGCCAGTAGTCCGGGACAGGGGCACACCGGGGAGCTGTTTTTT
CASSPGQGHTGELFF
>.|TRBJ2-7|18|TRBD2|TRBV7-6
TGTGCCAGCAGCTTAGTGGCGGGGGGCTTTCAACTTTCCTACGAGCAGTACTTC
CASSLVAGGFQLSYEQYF
>.|TRBJ1-5|15|.|TRBV27
TGTGCCAGCAGTTTATCAGTGCAGACCGGTCAGCCCCAGCATTTT
CASSLSVQTGQPQHF
>.|TRBJ2-3|16|TRBD2|TRBV7-2
TGTGCCAGCAGCTCAGGTCTAGCGGCGGGCACAGATACGCAGTATTTT
CASSSGLAAGTDTQYF
>.|TRBJ1-2|13|.|TRBV3-1/TRBV3-2
TGTGCCAGCAGTACATTGTCTAACTATGGCTACACCTTC
CASSTLSNYGYTF
>.|TRBJ1-5|14|.|TRBV30
TGTGCCTGGAGTGTTGGGCCTAGCAATCAGCCCCAGCATTTT
CAWSVGPSNQPQHF
>.|TRBJ2-1|14|.|TRBV5-1
TGCGCCAGCAGCTCGTTGAGCTCCTACAATGAGCAGTTCTTC
CASSSLSSYNEQFF
>.|TRBJ1-1|15|.|TRBV19
TGTGCCAGTAGTCCGGCTCGCAACATGGACACTGAAGCTTTCTTT
CASSPARNMDTEAFF
>.|TRBJ1-6|15|.|TRBV28
TGTGCCAGCAGTTTACGGACAAGCAAAAATTCACCCCTCCACTTT
CASSLRTSKNSPLHF
>.|TRBJ2-3|15|.|TRBV7-9
TGTGCCAGCAGCTTAGCAGTTTGGAATATTTTTGCGCAGTATTTT
CASSLAVWNIFAQYF
>.|TRBJ2-7|13|.|TRBV6-5
TGTGCCAGCCGGCACGGGATTACCTACGAGCAGTACTTC
CASRHGITYEQYF
>.|TRBJ1-2|13|.|TRBV5-1
TGCGCCAGCAGCCCCTACTTGGGCTATGGCTACACCTTC
CASSPYLGYGYTF
>.|TRBJ2-7|15|.|TRBV5-6
TGTGCCAGAGGCCCAGACAGCCGACAGAACTACGAGCAGTACTTC
CARGPDSRQNYEQYF
>once|TRBJ2-5|13|.|TRBV7-8
TGTGCCAGCAGCCCCACTCCAAAAGAGACCCAGTACTTC
CASSPTPKETQYF
>.|TRBJ1-4|16|.|TRBV28
TGTGCCAGCAGTTTATCAGATGGACAACTTAATGAAAAACTGTTTTTT
CASSLSDGQLNEKLFF
>.|TRBJ2-7|16|TRBD2|TRBV3-1/TRBV3-2
TGTGCCAGCAGCCAAGATCGAACGGGAGGGGCCTACGAGCAGTACTTC
CASSQDRTGGAYEQYF
>.|TRBJ1-5|13|.|TRBV30
TGTGCCTGGACTGGAGCAGTGGGGCAGCCCCAGCATTTT
CAWTGAVGQPQHF
>.|TRBJ2-1|17|TRBD2|TRBV24-1
TGTGCCACCAGTGGCCTCGGGGGAGCGGGGACCTACAATGAGCAGTTCTTC
CATSGLGGAGTYNEQFF
>.|TRBJ2-7|12|.|TRBV28
TGTGCCAGTGGGACCGGGCGGTACGAGCAGTACTTC
CASGTGRYEQYF
>.|TRBJ1-5|15|.|TRBV30
TGTGCCTGGAGTGATTGGAGACAAAGCAATCAGCCCCAGCATTTT
CAWSDWRQSNQPQHF
>.|TRBJ2-1|14|TRBD1|TRBV7-3
TGTGCCAGCAGCCCGCCGGACAGGTACAATGAGCAGTTCTTC
CASSPPDRYNEQFF
>.|TRBJ1-6|14|.|TRBV3-1/TRBV3-2
TGTGCCAGCAGCCAAGCCAGGGTGTCTTCACCCCTCCACTTT
CASSQARVSSPLHF
>.|TRBJ2-5|15|.|TRBV18
TGTGCCAGCTCACCCCGACTAGTAGTAGGAGAGACCCAGTACTTC
CASSPRLVVGETQYF
>.|TRBJ2-5|17|TRBD1|TRBV4-1
TGCGCCAGCAGCCAAGGAATACAGGGGACGATCCAAGAGACCCAGTACTTC
CASSQGIQGTIQETQYF
>.|TRBJ2-3|11|.|TRBV6-5
TGTGCCAGCGGTTCCACAGATACGCAGTATTTT
CASGSTDTQYF
>.|TRBJ1-2|22|TRBD1|TRBV14
TGTGCCAGCAGCCAAGATCGGTTTACCCTGCCCGACAGGGTCTTAGCTAACTATGGCTACACCTTC
CASSQDRFTLPDRVLANYGYTF
>.|TRBJ2-1|16|.|TRBV27
TGTGCCAGCAGTTTAGTCGGCCTGAGCGCCTACAATGAGCAGTTCTTC
CASSLVGLSAYNEQFF
>.|TRBJ2-3|15|.|TRBV9
TGTGCCAGCAGCGTAGGCGGAGCTCACACAGATACGCAGTATTTT
CASSVGGAHTDTQYF
>.|TRBJ2-3|11|.|TRBV10-1
TGCGCCAGCCGCCACGGAGATACGCAGTATTTT
CASRHGDTQYF
>once|TRBJ1-1|14|TRBD1|TRBV7-3
TGTGCCAGCAGCTTGGTGGGACAGGGCACTGAAGCTTTCTTT
CASSLVGQGTEAFF
>.|TRBJ1-5|14|TRBD1|TRBV6-5
TGTGCCAGCAGCCGCGACAGGGCAAATCAGCCCCAGCATTTT
CASSRDRANQPQHF
>.|TRBJ1-2|14|.|TRBV3-1/TRBV3-2
TGTGCCAGCAGCCCCGGGGCGACAGATTATGGCTACACCTTC
CASSPGATDYGYTF
>.|TRBJ2-7|11|.|TRBV20-1
TGCAGTGCTAGAGCTGGTGGGGAGCAGTACTTC
CSARAGGEQYF
>.|TRBJ1-6|15|.|TRBV5-6
TGTGCCAGCAGCGATAATAAGGCCTATAATTCACCCCTCCACTTT
CASSDNKAYNSPLHF
>.|TRBJ2-1|16|TRBD1|TRBV9
TGTGCCAGCAGCGTATCAGGACAGGGGGGTCGCGATGAGCAGTTCTTC
CASSVSGQGGRDEQFF
>.|TRBJ2-4|18|TRBD1|TRBV15
TGTGCCACACGTGACCGGGACAGGGGGCTTCTAGCCAAAAACATTCAGTACTTC
CATRDRDRGLLAKNIQYF
>.|TRBJ1-2|15|.|TRBV15
TGTGCCACCAGCAGGGGGTCAGGGTCCGGGTCCTTCTCCACCTTC
CATSRGSGSGSFSTF
>.|TRBJ2-1|16|TRBD2|TRBV11-2
TGTGCCAGCAGCCTAACAAGCGGGAGCGGCAACAATGAGCAGTTCTTC
CASSLTSGSGNNEQFF
>.|TRBJ2-7|15|.|TRBV6-5
TGTGCCAGCAGTTACTCGAATCAGGGCGGCGACGAGCAGTACTTC
CASSYSNQGGDEQYF
>.|TRBJ2-6|13|.|TRBV30
TGTGCCTGGAGTGTATCTGGGGCCAACGTCCTGACTTTC
CAWSVSGANVLTF
>.|TRBJ2-7|17|TRBD2|TRBV27
TGTGCCAGCAGTTCCCTTATAGCGGGAGTGGGCTCCTACGAGCAGTACTTC
CASSSLIAGVGSYEQYF
>.|TRBJ2-3|16|.|TRBV19
TGTGCCAGTAGTATAGCGGGTGTCGCGAGGACAGATACGCAGTATTTT
CASSIAGVARTDTQYF
>.|TRBJ1-2|15|.|TRBV6-5
TGTGCCAGCAGTTACTCCCGGTTAGCTAACTATGGCTACACCTTC
CASSYSRLANYGYTF
>.|TRBJ2-7|14|.|TRBV7-2
TGTGCCAGCAGCGCTAATACGGGGATCTACGAGCAGTACTTC
CASSANTGIYEQYF